Listed here is a single T cell receptor (beta chain). These data are taken from a study of cytomegalovirus exposure and HLA in healthy donors. Vbeta (60) and Jbeta (13) primers were used in the PCR. Produced via immunoSEQ multiplex PCR; TCRdb's table is partial and in-frame only. Of roughly 48,000 clones listed, roughly 69% are singletons. CDR1 and CDR2 (germline): MDHEN, SYDVKM. This CDR3 comprises 14 residues. The germline V and J ends were trimmed by 6 bases and 9 bases, with 18 bases remaining between them. The chain couples TRBV28 to TRBJ2-1, with a possible D match to TRBD2 (7 bases). This clonotype was obtained from a woman aged 25-40 years in good health and CMV-seronegative. Material: PBMCs. The CDR3 nucleotides are TGTGCCAGCAGCTCCCCGGGGGGCGGTGGTGAGCAGTTCTTC. It yields the protein CASSSPGGGGEQFF.